These T cell receptor beta chains were read from a single sample in a study of blood T cells in healthy people across ages. One entry per CDR3 protein, called by TCRdb with MiXCR from the 5' RACE reads. The table has around 940,000 distinct CDR3 sequences, about 53% seen once; the top ten hold about a fifth. The sequencing input was blood. The receptor set was obtained from a woman aged 55-69 years in good health. The CDR3 runs from the conserved cysteine through the conserved F or W. Fields, in order: V gene, J gene, clone size, D gene, CDR3 DNA, CDR3 protein. The D gene is left open where the match is weak. A row's size may be missing; if present it is once, few, many or a size class.

>TRBV28|TRBJ1-2|.|.
TGTGCCAGCAGTTTTGGGAGTTCTTGGGGCTACACCTTC
CASSFGSSWGYTF
>TRBV7-2|TRBJ2-5|.|.
TGTGCCAGCAGCTTAGACTCTTGGGCGACCCCGATACAAGAGACCCAGTACTTC
CASSLDSWATPIQETQYF
>TRBV20-1|TRBJ2-5|few|.
TGCAGTGCTAGAAGCTTCGGGGTAGAGACCCAGTACTTC
CSARSFGVETQYF
>TRBV29-1|TRBJ2-1|few|TRBD1
TGCAGCGTCCGGACAGGGGGGAGCTCCTACAATGAGCAGTTCTTC
CSVRTGGSSYNEQFF
>TRBV14|TRBJ2-7|few|TRBD1
TGTGCCAGCAGCTGGCCGGGGACAGGAAAGAATGAGCAGTACTTC
CASSWPGTGKNEQYF
>TRBV4-3|TRBJ1-1|once|TRBD1
TGCGCCAGCAGCCAAGCCTGGACAGGTTCGGTAACTGAAGCTTTCTTT
CASSQAWTGSVTEAFF
>TRBV25-1|TRBJ2-1|few|TRBD2
TGTGCCAGCAGAAGAGGAAAGCCGGGACTAGCATTAGGGAATGAGCAGTTCTTC
CASRRGKPGLALGNEQFF
>TRBV5-5|TRBJ1-2|few|.
TGTGCCAGCAGCTGGGGCGGACAGAGAAGCTACTATGGCTACACCTTC
CASSWGGQRSYYGYTF
>TRBV7-9|TRBJ2-4|.|.
TGTGCCAGCAGCTTAGCTGCGACCCGAGAGCAGTACTTC
CASSLAATREQYF
>TRBV7-2|TRBJ1-2|.|TRBD1
TGTGCCAGCAGCGTAGATGTGGGACAGCGATCCTACACCTTC
CASSVDVGQRSYTF
>TRBV4-2|TRBJ1-2|.|.
TGTGCCAGCAGCCAAGATCTGGGGGGCGCTTTCGGCTACACCTTC
CASSQDLGGAFGYTF
>TRBV7-9|TRBJ2-1|few|.
TGTGCCAGCAGCTTAACCCAGGGATTAGATCCCAAATACAATGAGCAGTTCTTC
CASSLTQGLDPKYNEQFF
>TRBV6-6|TRBJ2-7|.|.
TGTGCCAGCTCGATAAAAACCTACGAGCAGTACTTC
CASSIKTYEQYF
>TRBV4-2|TRBJ2-3|.|TRBD2
TGTGCCAGCAGCCAGCGACTAGCGGGGCGCACAGATACGCAGTATTTT
CASSQRLAGRTDTQYF
>TRBV6-2/TRBV6-3|TRBJ2-3|few|TRBD2
TGTGCCAGCAGTTACACAGTTCAGCGGGAGGGCTTCACAGATACGCAGTATTTT
CASSYTVQREGFTDTQYF
>TRBV20-1|TRBJ2-7|few|.
TGCAGTGCTAGGGAGGGGGGACTCTACGAGCAGTACTTC
CSAREGGLYEQYF
>TRBV11-1|TRBJ2-7|.|.
TGTGCCAGCAGGACGACCGGGACGGACTTCGGGGAGCAGTACTTC
CASRTTGTDFGEQYF
>TRBV20-1|TRBJ2-1|many|TRBD2
TGCAGTGCTAGAGACCCATTCTCAAAACTAGCGGGAGAGGTGGATGAGCAGTTCTTC
CSARDPFSKLAGEVDEQFF
>TRBV6-5|TRBJ1-1|.|.
TGTGCCAGCAAGGCCAGGGAGGTCACTGAAGCTTTCTTT
CASKAREVTEAFF
>TRBV29-1|TRBJ2-5|once|.
TGCAGCGTTGCCTGGAGGGGGGGCAATGAGCAGTACTTC
CSVAWRGGNEQYF
>TRBV5-1|TRBJ1-2|.|TRBD1
TGCGCCAGCAGCGGCGAGGGACAGGGGAATGGCTACACCTTC
CASSGEGQGNGYTF
>TRBV29-1|TRBJ2-7|few|TRBD2
TGCAGCGTTAAGGGACTAGCGGGAGTGAGTTACTACGAGCAGTACTTC
CSVKGLAGVSYYEQYF
>TRBV25-1|TRBJ2-3|.|.
TGTGCCAGCAGTGAGCGGGCGAGCCCAGATACGCAGTATTTT
CASSERASPDTQYF
>TRBV28|TRBJ1-2|.|.
TGTGCCAGCACGGGGGGGAGTGGCTACACCTTC
CASTGGSGYTF